This TCR beta chain is from a study of blood T cells in healthy people across ages. J lost 0 bases, V lost 1 base, and 5 bases had no gene match. The CDR3 has 17 amino acids. Germline assignment: CDR1 SEHNR and CDR2 FQNEAQ (reference sequence). This clonotype occurred a few times. Primed by a sample-barcoded 5' primer and a J-beta primer mix, a second PCR proceeded for 7 to 11 cycles. TCRdb re-called the 5' RACE reads with MiXCR, one entry per CDR3 protein. Found here are a few hundred thousand distinct CDR3 sequences, around 27% of them singletons; the top ten hold under 4.5%. These data were also reused for a study on T cells of mothers and their children. That work states: The authors used all extracted RNA for cDNA synthesis, at approximately 1.5 ug per 15 ul.

The sequence derives from a boy aged 2 to 9 in good health. The rearrangement links TRBV7-9 to TRBJ2-7; 11 bases fit TRBD2. Material: blood. The CDR3 is CASSLVAGGPRSYEQYF. The CDR3 region has the DNA TGTGCCAGCAGCTTAGTAGCGGGAGGGCCCCGCTCCTACGAGCAGTACTTC.